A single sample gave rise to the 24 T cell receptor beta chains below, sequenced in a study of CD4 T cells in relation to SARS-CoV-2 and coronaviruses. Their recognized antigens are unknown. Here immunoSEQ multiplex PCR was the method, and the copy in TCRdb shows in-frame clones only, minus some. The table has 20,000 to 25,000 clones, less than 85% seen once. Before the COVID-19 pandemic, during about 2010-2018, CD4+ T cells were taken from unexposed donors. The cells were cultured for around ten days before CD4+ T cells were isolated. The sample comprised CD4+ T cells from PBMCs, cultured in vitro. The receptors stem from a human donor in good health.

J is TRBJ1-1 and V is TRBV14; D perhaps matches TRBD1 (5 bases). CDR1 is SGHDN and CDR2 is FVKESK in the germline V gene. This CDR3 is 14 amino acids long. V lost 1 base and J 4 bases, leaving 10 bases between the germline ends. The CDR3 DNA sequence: TGTGCCAGCAGCCAAGTGCGGGGGGGCACTGAAGCTTTCTTT. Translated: CASSQVRGGTEAFF.

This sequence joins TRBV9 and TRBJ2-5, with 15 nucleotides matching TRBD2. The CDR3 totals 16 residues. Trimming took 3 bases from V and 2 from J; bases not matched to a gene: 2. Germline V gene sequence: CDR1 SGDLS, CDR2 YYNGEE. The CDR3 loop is CASSGGLAGGQETQYF. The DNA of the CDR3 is TGTGCCAGCAGCGGGGGACTAGCGGGAGGACAAGAGACCCAGTACTTC. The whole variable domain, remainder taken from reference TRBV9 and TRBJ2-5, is DSGVTQTPKHLITATGQRVTLRCSPRSGDLSVYWYQQSLDQGLQFLIQYYNGEERAKGNILERFSAQQFPDLHSELNLSSLELGDSALYFCASSGGLAGGQETQYFGPGTRLLVL.

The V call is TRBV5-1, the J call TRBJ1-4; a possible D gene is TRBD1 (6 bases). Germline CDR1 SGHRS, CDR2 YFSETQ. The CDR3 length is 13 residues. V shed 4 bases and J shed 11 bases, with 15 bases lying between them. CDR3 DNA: TGCGCCAGCAGCCGGGACAAACCTGGGAAACTGTTTTTT. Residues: CASSRDKPGKLFF.

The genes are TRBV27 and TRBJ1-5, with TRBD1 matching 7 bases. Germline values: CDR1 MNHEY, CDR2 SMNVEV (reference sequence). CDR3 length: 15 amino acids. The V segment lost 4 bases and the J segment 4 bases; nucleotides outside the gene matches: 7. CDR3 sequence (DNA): TGTGCCAGCAGTTCCGCCGGGACAGAGAATCAGCCCCAGCATTTT. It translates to CASSSAGTENQPQHF.

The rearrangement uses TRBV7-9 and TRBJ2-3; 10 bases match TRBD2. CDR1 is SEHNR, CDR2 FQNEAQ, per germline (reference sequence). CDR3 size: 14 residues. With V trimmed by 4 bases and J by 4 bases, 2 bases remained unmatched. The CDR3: CASSSSGSSDTQYF. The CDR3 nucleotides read TGTGCCAGCAGCTCTAGCGGGAGTTCAGATACGCAGTATTTT.

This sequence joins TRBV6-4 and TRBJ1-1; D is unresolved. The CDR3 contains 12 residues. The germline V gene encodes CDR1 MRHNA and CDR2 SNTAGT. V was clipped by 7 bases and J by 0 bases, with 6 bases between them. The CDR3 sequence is CASKYVNTEAFF. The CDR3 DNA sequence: TGTGCCAGCAAGTATGTGAACACTGAAGCTTTCTTT.

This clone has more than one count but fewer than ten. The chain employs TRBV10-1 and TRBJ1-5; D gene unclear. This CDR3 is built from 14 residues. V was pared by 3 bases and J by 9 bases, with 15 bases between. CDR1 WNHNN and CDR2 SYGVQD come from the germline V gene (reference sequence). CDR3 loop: CASSDGQRAPPQHF. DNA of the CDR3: TGCGCCAGCAGTGACGGGCAGCGGGCACCGCCCCAGCATTTT.

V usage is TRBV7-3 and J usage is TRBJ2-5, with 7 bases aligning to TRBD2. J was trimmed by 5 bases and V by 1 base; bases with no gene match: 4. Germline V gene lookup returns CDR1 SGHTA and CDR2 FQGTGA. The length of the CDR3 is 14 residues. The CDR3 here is CASSLNGGSETQYF. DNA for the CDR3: TGTGCCAGCAGCTTAAACGGCGGGAGTGAGACCCAGTACTTC.

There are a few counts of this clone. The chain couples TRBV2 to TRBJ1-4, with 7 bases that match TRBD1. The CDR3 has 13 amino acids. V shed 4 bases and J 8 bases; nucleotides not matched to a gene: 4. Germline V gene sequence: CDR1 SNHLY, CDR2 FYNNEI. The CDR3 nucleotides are TGTGCCAGCAGTGTCGGACAGGAAGAAAAACTGTTTTTT. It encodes CASSVGQEEKLFF.

CDR3 amino acids: CASSLVGLARMETQYF. CDR3 nucleotides: TGTGCCAGCAGCTTGGTGGGACTGGCGCGGATGGAGACCCAGTACTTC. The V gene is TRBV5-4, the J gene TRBJ2-5, with D perhaps matching TRBD2 (6 bases). V was pared by 0 bases and J by 5 bases, with 17 bases between. Germline V gene data show CDR1 as SGHNT and CDR2 as YYREEE (reference sequence). This CDR3 is built from 16 residues.

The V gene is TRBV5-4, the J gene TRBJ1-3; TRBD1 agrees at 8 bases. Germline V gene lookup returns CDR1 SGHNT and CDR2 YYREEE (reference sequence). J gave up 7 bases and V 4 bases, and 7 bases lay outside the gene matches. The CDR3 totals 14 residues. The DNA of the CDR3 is TGTGCCAGCAGCCCAGGGGGCGTACGGAACACCATATATTTT. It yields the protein CASSPGGVRNTIYF. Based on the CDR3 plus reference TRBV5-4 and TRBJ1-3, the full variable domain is ETGVTQSPTHLIKTRGQQVTLRCSSQSGHNTVSWYQQALGQGPQFIFQYYREEENGRGNFPPRFSGLQFPNYSSELNVNALELDDSALYLCASSPGGVRNTIYFGEGSWLTVV.

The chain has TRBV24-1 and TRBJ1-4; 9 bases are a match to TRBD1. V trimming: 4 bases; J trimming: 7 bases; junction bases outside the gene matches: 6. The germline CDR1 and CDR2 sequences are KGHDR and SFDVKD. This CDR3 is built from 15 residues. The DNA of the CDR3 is TGTGCCACCAGTGACCCGGGACAGGGAATTGAAAAACTGTTTTTT. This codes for CATSDPGQGIEKLFF.

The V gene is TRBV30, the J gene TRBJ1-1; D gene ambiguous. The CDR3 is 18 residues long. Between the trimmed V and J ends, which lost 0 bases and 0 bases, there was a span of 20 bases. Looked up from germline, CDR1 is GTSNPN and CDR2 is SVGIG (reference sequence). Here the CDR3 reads CAWSVSRVLLGLNTEAFF. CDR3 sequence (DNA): TGTGCCTGGAGTGTAAGTAGAGTCCTTCTGGGGTTGAACACTGAAGCTTTCTTT.

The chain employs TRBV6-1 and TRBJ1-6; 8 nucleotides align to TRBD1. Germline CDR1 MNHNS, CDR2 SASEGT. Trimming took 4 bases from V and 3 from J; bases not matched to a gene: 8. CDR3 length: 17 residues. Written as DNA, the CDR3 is TGTGCCAGCAGTGGCCTGAGGACAGGGATCTATAATTCACCCCTCCACTTT. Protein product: CASSGLRTGIYNSPLHF.

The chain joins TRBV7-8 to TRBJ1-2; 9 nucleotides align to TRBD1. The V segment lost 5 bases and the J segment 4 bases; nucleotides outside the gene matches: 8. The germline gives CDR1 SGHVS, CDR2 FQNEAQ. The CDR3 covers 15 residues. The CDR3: CASSRDRGNGYGYTF. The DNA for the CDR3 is TGTGCCAGCAGCCGTGACAGGGGGAACGGCTATGGCTACACCTTC.

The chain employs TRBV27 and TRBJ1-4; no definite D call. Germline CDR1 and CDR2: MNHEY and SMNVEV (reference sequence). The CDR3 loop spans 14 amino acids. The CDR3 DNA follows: TGTGCGACCTCACCCAGGCGGGGAGGTGAAAAACTGTTTTTT. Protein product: CATSPRRGGEKLFF.

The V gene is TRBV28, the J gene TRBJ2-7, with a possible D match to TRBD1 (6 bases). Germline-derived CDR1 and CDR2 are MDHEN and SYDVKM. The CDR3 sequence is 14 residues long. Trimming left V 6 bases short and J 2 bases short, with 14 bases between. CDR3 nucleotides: TGTGCCAGCAGCCTCCGTCAGGGGACCTACGAGCAGTACTTC. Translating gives CASSLRQGTYEQYF.

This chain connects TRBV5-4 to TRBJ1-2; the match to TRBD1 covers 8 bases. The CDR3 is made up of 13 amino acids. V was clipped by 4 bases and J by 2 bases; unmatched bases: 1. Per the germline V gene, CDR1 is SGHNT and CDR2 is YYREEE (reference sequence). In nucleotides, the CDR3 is TGTGCCAGCAGCCGACAGGGGAACTATGGCTACACCTTC. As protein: CASSRQGNYGYTF.

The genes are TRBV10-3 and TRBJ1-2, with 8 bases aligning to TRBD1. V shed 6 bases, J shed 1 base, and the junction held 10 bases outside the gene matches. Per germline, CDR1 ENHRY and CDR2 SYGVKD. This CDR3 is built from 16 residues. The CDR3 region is CAIRTDRGENNYGYTF. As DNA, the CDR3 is TGTGCCATCAGGACAGACAGGGGCGAAAATAACTATGGCTACACCTTC.

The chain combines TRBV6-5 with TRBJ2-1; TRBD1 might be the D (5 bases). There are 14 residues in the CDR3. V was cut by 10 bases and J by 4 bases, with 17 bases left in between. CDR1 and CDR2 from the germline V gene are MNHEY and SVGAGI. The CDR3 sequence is CAITRTGLYNEQFF. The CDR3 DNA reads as TGTGCCATCACCCGTACAGGCCTATACAATGAGCAGTTCTTC.

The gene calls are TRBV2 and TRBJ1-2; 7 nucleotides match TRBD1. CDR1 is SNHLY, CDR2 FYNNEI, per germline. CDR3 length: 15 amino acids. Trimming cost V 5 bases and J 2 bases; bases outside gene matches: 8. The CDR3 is CASSPRGTANYGYTF. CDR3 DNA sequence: TGTGCCAGCAGTCCGCGCGGGACAGCAAACTATGGCTACACCTTC.

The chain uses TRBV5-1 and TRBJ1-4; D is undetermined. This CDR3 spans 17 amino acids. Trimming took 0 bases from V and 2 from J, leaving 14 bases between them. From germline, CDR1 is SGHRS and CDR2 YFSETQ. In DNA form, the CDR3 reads TGCGCCAGCAGCTTGGCTGGGGTAGGGTTGACTAATGAAAAACTGTTTTTT. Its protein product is CASSLAGVGLTNEKLFF.

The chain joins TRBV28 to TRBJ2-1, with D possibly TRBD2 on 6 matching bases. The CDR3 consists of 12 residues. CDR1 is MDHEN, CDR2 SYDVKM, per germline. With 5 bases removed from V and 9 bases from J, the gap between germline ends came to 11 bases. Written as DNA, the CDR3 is TGTGCCAGCAGTGATAGCGGATCTGAGCAGTTCTTC. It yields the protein CASSDSGSEQFF.

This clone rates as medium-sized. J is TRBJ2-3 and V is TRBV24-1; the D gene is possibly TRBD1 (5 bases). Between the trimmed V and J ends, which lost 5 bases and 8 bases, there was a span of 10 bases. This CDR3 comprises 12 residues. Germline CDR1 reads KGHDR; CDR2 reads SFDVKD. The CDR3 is CATSVGRGTQYF. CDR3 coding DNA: TGTGCCACCAGTGTCGGTAGGGGTACGCAGTATTTT.